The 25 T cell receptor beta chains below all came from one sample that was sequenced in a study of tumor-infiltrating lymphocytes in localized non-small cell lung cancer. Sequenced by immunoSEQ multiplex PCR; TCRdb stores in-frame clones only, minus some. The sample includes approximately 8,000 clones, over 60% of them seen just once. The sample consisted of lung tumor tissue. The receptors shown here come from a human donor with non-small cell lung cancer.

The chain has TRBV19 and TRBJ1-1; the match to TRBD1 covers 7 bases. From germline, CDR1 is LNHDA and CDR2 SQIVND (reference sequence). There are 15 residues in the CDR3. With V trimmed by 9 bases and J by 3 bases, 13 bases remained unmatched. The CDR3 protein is CASTSLQGTYTEAFF. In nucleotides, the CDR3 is TGTGCCAGCACCTCACTACAGGGGACCTACACTGAAGCTTTCTTT.

CDR3: CASSGGAGGANVLTF. CDR3 bases: TGTGCCAGCAGCGGTGGGGCAGGAGGGGCCAACGTCCTGACTTTC. J is TRBJ2-6 and V is TRBV9; D may be TRBD1 (5 bases). The germline V gene encodes CDR1 SGDLS and CDR2 YYNGEE. This CDR3 has 15 amino acids. The V end lost 3 bases, the J end lost 4 bases, and 11 bases lay between the germline ends.

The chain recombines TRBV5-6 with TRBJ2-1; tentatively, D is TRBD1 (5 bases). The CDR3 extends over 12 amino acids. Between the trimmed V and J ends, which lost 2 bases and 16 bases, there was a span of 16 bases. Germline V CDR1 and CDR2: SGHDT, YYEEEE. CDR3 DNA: TGTGCCAGCAGCTTCGGCGACAGTGAGGATTTCTTC. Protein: CASSFGDSEDFF.

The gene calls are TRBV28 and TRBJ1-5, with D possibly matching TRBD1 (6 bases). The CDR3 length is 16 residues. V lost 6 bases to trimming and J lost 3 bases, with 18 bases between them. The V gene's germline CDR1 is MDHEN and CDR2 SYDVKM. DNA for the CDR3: TGTGCCAGCAGCCCACTATGGGACACCTCCAATCAGCCCCAGCATTTT. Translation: CASSPLWDTSNQPQHF.

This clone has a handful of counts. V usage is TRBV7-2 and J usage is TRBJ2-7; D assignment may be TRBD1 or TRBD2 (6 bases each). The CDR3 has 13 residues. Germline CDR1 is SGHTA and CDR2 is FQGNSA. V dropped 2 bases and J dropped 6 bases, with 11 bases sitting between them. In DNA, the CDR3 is TGTGCCAGCAGCTTATCGGAGGGGGTCGAGCAGTACTTC. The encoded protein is CASSLSEGVEQYF.

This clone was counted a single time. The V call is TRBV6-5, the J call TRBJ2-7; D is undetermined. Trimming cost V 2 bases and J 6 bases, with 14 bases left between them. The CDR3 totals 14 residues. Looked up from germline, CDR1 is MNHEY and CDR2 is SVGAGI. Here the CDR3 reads CASSYKTAVGEQYF. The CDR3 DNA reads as TGTGCCAGCAGTTACAAGACCGCGGTAGGCGAGCAGTACTTC.

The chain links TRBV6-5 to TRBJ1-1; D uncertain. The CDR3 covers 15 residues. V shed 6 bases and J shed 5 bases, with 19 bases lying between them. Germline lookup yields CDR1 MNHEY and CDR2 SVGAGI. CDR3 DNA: TGTGCCAGCAGCCGCGCCGCGGCGCCGGGAACTGAAGCTTTCTTT. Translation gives CASSRAAAPGTEAFF.

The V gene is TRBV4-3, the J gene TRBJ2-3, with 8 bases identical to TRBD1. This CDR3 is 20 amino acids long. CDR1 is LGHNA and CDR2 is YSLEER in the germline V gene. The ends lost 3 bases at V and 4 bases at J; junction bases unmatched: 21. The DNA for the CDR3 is TGCGCCAGCAGCCAGTATCCGGAGACAGGGGTTTTACCGGGGCCAGATACGCAGTATTTT. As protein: CASSQYPETGVLPGPDTQYF.

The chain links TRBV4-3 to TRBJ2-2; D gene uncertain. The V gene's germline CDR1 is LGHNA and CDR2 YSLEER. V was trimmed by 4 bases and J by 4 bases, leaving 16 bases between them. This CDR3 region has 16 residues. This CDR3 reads CASSRPRAASTGELFF. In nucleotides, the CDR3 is TGCGCCAGCAGCCGCCCTCGGGCAGCTTCCACCGGGGAGCTGTTTTTT.

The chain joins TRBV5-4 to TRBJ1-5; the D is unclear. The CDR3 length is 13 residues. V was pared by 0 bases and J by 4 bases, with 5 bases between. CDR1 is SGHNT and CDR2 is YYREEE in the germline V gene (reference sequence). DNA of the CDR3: TGTGCCAGCAGCTTGGCGGGAAATCAGCCCCAGCATTTT. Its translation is CASSLAGNQPQHF.

The CDR3 region is CASSYGGAAYEQYF. Here the CDR3 DNA reads TGTGCCAGCAGTTACGGGGGGGCGGCCTACGAGCAGTACTTC. The gene calls are TRBV27 and TRBJ2-7; TRBD2 agrees at 8 bases. From germline, CDR1 is MNHEY and CDR2 SMNVEV (reference sequence). V lost 4 bases to trimming and J lost 2 bases; unmatched junction nucleotides: 4. This CDR3 comprises 14 residues.

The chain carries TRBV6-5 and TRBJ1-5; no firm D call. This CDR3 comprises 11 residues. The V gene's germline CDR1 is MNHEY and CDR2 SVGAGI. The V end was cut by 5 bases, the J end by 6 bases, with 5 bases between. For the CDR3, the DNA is TGTGCCAGCAGTATAGTTCAGCCCCAGCATTTT. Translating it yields CASSIVQPQHF.

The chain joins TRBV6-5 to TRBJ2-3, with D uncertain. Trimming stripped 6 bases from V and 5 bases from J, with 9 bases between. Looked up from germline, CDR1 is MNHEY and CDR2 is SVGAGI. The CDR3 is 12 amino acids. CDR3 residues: CASSPNGDTQYF. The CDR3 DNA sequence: TGTGCCAGCAGCCCCAATGGAGATACGCAGTATTTT.

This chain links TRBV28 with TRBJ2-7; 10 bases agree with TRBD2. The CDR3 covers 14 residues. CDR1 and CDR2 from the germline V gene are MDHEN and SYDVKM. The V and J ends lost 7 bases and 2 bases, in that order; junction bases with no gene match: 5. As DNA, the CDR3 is TGTGCCAGCATGAGAGCGGGAGGGGCCTACGAGCAGTACTTC. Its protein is CASMRAGGAYEQYF.

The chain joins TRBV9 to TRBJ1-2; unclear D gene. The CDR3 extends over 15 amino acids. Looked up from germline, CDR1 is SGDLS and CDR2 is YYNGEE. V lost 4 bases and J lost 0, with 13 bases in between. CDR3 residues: CASSSPYGANYGYTF. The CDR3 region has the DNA TGTGCCAGCAGCTCACCATATGGCGCTAACTATGGCTACACCTTC.

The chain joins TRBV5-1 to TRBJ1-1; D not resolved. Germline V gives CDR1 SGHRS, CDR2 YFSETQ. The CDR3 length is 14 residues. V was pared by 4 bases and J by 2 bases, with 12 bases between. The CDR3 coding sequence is TGCGCCAGCAGCCCGACGGGGAGCAACACTGAAGCTTTCTTT. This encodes CASSPTGSNTEAFF.

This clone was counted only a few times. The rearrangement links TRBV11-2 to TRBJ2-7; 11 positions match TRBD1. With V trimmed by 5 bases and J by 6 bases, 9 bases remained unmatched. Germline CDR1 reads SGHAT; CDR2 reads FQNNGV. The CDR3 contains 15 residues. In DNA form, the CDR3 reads TGTGCCAGCAGCGGCCACGGACAGGGGGCGGGCGAGCAGTACTTC. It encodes CASSGHGQGAGEQYF. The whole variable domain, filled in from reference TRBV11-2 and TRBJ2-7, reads EAGVAQSPRYKIIEKRQSVAFWCNPISGHATLYWYQQILGQGPKLLIQFQNNGVVDDSQLPKDRFSAERLKGVDSTLKIQPAKLEDSAVYLCASSGHGQGAGEQYFGPGTRLTVT.

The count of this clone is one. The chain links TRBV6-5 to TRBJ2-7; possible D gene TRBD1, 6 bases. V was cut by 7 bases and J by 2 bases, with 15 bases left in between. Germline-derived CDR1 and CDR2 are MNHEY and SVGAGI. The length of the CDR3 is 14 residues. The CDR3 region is CASNPLTGPYEQYF. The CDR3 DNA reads TGTGCCAGCAATCCCCTCACAGGGCCCTACGAGCAGTACTTC.

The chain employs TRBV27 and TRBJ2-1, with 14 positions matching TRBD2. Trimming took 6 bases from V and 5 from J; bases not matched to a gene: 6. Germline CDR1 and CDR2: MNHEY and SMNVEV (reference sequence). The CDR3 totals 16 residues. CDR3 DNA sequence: TGTGCCAGCAGATCCGGGACTAGCGGGAGCCACAATGAGCAGTTCTTC. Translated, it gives CASRSGTSGSHNEQFF.

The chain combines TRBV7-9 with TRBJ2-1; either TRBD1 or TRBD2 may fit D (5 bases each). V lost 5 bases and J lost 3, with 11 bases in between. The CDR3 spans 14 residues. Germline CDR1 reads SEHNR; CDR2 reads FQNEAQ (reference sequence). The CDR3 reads CASSSRDLYNEQFF. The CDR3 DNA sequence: TGTGCCAGCAGCAGCCGGGACCTCTACAATGAGCAGTTCTTC. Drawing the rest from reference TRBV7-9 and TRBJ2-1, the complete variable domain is DTGVSQNPRHKITKRGQNVTFRCDPISEHNRLYWYRQTLGQGPEFLTYFQNEAQLEKSRLLSDRFSAERPKGSFSTLEIQRTEQGDSAMYLCASSSRDLYNEQFFGPGTRLTVL.

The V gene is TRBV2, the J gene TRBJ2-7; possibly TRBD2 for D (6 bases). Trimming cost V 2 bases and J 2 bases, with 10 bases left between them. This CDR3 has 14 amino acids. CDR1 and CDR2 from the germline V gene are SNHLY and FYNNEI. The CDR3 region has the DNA TGTGCCAGCAGTGAATATGCGGGAACCTACGAGCAGTACTTC. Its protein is CASSEYAGTYEQYF.

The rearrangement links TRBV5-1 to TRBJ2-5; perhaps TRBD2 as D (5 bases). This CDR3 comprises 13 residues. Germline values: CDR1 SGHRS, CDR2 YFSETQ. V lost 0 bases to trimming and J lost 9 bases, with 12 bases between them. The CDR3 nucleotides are TGCGCCAGCAGCTTGGTGCCCGACGGGGCCCAGTACTTC. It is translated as CASSLVPDGAQYF.

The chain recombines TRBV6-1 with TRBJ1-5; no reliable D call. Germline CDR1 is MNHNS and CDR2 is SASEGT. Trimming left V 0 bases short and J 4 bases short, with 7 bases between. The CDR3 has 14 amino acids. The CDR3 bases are TGTGCCAGCAGTGAAGCAGGGCCGAATCAGCCCCAGCATTTT. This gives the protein CASSEAGPNQPQHF.

In nucleotides, the CDR3 is TGTGCCAGCTCACCACCCAGGGGCGAGCAGTACTTC. Protein sequence: CASSPPRGEQYF. This rearrangement joins TRBV18 to TRBJ2-7, with D tentatively TRBD1 (6 bases). CDR1 and CDR2 from the germline V gene are KGHSH and LQKENI. V dropped 0 bases and J dropped 6 bases, with 6 bases sitting between them. This CDR3 is 12 amino acids long.

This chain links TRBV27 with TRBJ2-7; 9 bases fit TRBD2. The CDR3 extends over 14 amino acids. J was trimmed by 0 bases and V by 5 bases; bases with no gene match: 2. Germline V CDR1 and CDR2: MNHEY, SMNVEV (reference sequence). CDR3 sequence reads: CASSLAGSSYEQYF. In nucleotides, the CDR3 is TGTGCCAGCAGTCTAGCGGGGAGCTCCTACGAGCAGTACTTC.